This TCR beta chain was captured in a study of blood T cell repertoires in COVID-19 (dated by TCRdb to about 2020). About the investigation overall: Collaborator samples came from the United States, Italy and Spain and covered acute and convalescent phases of COVID-19. Samples came from the ongoing ImmuneRACE study (first 160 participants) plus 1,254 subjects from 6 global collaborators. Subjects who had been exposed to COVID-19, were actively infected with it, or had recovered from it provided the deeply sampled blood TCRbeta repertoires that made up the dataset. The material from the prospective study consisted of cDNA or gDNA derived from T cells, B-cell-depleted T cells, or PBMCs. Sample metadata almost always included a de-identified subject ID, COVID-19 status, age in years and sex. Where available, HLA class I and class II types were obtained from metadata supplied by the sample provider rather than from assay-based typing. The repertoires were released in a freely available public database meant as a resource for research on the immune response to SARS-CoV-2.

From its cysteine to its phenylalanine, the CDR3 spans 15 amino acids. CDR3 DNA only is kept here, 45 bases in frame from base 1. Comment on this clone: The antigen it recognizes is unknown. No per-base quality is available; no much larger clone lies one base away.

The immunoSEQ Assay, a bias-controlled multiplex PCR, was used to amplify TCRbeta CDR3 regions from genomic DNA. From the authors' description of their analysis: Nucleated cell counts per sample were estimated from amplification of reference gene primers within the assay. To quantify the absolute abundance of each unique TCRbeta CDR3 rearrangement, sequence reads were collapsed and filtered. For each sample, productive Simpson clonality was calculated as the square root of Simpson's diversity index across productive rearrangements. TCRdb provides this immuneACCESS table in a form limited to in-frame rearrangements. Some clones are lacking; in checked studies, under half of them reflect an unresolved V gene, and why the rest are absent is not known. The V and J calls and the clone size are those of that table, but D and trimming were determined from the DNA. For this sample the table gives 120,000 to 150,000 clones, of which approximately 90% were detected only once. The ten largest clones capture more than 1% of the sample.

Overall study results and their limits: How much clinical and demographic metadata was included differed by source and by participant, and the metadata was provided uncurated.

Participants in the prospective study were enrolled through a virtual design, were aged about 18 to 100 years, and lived in approximately 24 United States geographic areas. To assign participants to cohorts, the prospective study relied on clinical history that participants themselves reported in a screening survey and a study questionnaire. Each participant in the prospective study had whole blood, serum and a nasopharyngeal or oropharyngeal swab collected by mobile phlebotomists. Participants in the prospective study had the option to provide additional blood draws and questionnaires over a roughly 2-month period. Prospective study blood samples were shipped either frozen or at room temperature before DNA extraction.

This chain joins TRBV21-1 to TRBJ1-5; the D call of TRBD1 is as the table states it, not checked on the DNA. TRBV21-1 is flagged as a pseudogene. The clonotype was recovered from a woman in her 30s with acute COVID-19. The sequencing input was PBMCs or T cells enriched from blood (not recorded which). In nucleotide form, the sequence is TGTGCCAGCAGCCCCCCCGGCAGGTACGGTCAGCCCCAGCATTTT. Its protein reads: CASSPPGRYGQPQHF.